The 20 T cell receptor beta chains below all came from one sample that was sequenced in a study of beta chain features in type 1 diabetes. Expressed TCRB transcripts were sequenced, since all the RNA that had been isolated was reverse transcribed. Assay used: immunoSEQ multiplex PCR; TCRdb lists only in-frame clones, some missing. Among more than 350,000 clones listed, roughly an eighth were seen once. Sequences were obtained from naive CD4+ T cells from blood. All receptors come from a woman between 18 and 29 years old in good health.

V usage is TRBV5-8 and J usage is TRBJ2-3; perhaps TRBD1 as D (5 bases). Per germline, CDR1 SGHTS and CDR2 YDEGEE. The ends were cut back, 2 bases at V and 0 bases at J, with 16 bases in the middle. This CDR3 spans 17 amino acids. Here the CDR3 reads CASSFYRLTASTDTQYF. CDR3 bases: TGTGCCAGCAGCTTTTACAGATTGACAGCAAGCACAGATACGCAGTATTTT.

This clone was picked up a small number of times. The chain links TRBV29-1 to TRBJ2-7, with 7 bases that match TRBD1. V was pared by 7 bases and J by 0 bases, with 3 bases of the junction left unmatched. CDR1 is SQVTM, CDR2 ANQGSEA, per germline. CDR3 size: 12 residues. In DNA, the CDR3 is TGCAGCGGGTCAGGGGGCTCCTACGAGCAGTACTTC. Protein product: CSGSGGSYEQYF.

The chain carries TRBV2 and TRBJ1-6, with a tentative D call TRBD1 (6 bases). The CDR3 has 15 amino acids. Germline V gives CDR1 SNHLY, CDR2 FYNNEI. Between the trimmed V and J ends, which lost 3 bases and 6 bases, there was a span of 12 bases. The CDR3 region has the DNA TGTGCCAGCAGTGATCAGGGGCGCGTTAATTCACCCCTCCACTTT. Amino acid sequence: CASSDQGRVNSPLHF.

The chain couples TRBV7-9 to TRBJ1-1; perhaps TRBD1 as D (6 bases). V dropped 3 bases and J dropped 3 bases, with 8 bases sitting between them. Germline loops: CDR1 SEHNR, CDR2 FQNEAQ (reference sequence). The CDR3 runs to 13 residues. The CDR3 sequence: CASSLYRDTEAFF. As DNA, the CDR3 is TGTGCCAGCAGCTTGTACAGGGACACTGAAGCTTTCTTT.

The CDR3 region has the DNA TGTGCCAGCAGCTTCAACGGGGCACCGATAGTACACGTC. Protein: CASSFNGAPIVHV. J is TRBJ2-7 and V is TRBV11-2, with D perhaps TRBD1 or TRBD2 (5 bases each). This CDR3 contains 13 residues. Germline V gene lookup returns CDR1 SGHAT and CDR2 FQNNGV.

CDR3 DNA: TGTGCCAGCAGCTTAGGAATAGCGGGGGGGCCTGAGACCCAGTACTTC. It encodes CASSLGIAGGPETQYF. The chain uses TRBV7-2 and TRBJ2-5; 11 bases map to TRBD2. Unmatched junction bases numbered 6, after V lost 1 base and J lost 5 bases. The CDR3 is made up of 16 amino acids. The germline V gene encodes CDR1 SGHTA and CDR2 FQGNSA. Complete variable domain (other parts from reference TRBV7-2 and TRBJ2-5): GAGVSQSPSNKVTEKGKDVELRCDPISGHTALYWYRQSLGQGLEFLIYFQGNSAPDKSGLPSDRFSAERTGGSVSTLTIQRTQQEDSAVYLCASSLGIAGGPETQYFGPGTRLLVL.

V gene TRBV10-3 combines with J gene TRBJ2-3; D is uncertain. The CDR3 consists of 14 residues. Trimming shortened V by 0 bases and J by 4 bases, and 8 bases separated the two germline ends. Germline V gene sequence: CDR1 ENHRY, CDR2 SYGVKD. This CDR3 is CAISESQISDTQYF. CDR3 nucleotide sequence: TGTGCCATCAGTGAGTCCCAGATATCAGATACGCAGTATTTT.

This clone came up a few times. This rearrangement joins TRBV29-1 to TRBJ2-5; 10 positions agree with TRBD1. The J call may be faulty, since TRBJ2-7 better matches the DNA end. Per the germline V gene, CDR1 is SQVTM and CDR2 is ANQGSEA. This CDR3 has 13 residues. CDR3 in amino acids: CSVGQGAEDEQYF. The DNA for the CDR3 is TGCAGCGTTGGACAGGGGGCGGAGGACGAGCAGTACTTC.

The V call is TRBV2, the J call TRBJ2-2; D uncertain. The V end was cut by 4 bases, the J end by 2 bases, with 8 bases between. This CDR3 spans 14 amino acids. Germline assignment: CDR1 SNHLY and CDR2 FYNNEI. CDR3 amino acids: CASSGHRNTGELFF. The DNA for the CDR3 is TGTGCCAGCAGTGGGCACAGAAACACCGGGGAGCTGTTTTTT.

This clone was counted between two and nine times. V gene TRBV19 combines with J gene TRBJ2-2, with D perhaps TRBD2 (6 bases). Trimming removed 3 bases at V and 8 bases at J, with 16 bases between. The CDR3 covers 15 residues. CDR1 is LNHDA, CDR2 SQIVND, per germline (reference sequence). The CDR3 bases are TGTGCCAGTAGTATGCGTTCGGGAGTGATAGGGGAGCTGTTTTTT. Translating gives CASSMRSGVIGELFF.

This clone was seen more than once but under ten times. CDR3 sequence reads: CATSPRTAIYEQYF. The DNA of the CDR3 is TGTGCCACCAGCCCCAGGACAGCTATCTACGAGCAGTACTTC. The chain uses TRBV15 and TRBJ2-7, with TRBD1 as a possible D gene (6 bases). V lost 5 bases and J lost 3, with 14 bases in between. The CDR3 loop spans 14 amino acids. Germline V gene sequence: CDR1 LNHNV, CDR2 YYDKDF (reference sequence).

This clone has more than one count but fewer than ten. The CDR3 bases are TGTGCCTGGAGTGTACGGCAGAACACTGAAGCTTTCTTT. It codes for CAWSVRQNTEAFF. The rearrangement joins TRBV30 to TRBJ1-1; D not resolved. V was shortened by 0 bases and J by 1 base, with 6 bases between the two germline ends. This CDR3 comprises 13 residues. The germline gives CDR1 GTSNPN, CDR2 SVGIG (reference sequence).

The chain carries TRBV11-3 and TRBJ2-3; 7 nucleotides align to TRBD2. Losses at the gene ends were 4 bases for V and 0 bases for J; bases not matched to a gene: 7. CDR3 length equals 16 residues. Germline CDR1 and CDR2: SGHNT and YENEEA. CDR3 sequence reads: CASSSPGGASTDTQYF. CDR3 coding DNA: TGTGCCAGCAGCTCTCCGGGGGGAGCTAGCACAGATACGCAGTATTTT.

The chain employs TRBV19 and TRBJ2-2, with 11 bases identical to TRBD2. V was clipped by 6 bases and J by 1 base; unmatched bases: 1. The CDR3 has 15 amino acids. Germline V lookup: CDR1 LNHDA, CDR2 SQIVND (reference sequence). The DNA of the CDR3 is TGTGCCAGTAGAACTAGCGGGGGGAACACCGGGGAGCTGTTTTTT. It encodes CASRTSGGNTGELFF.

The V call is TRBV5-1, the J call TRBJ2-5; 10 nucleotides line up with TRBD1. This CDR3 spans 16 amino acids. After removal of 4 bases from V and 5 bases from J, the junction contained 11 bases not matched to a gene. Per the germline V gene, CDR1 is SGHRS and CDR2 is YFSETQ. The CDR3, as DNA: TGCGCCAGCAGCCGCCGGGACAGGGGCATCCAGGAGACCCAGTACTTC. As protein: CASSRRDRGIQETQYF.

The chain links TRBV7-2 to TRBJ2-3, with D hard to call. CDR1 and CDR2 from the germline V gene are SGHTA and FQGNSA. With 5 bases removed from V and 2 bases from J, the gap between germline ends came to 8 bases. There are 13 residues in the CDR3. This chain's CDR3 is CASSRSFTDTQYF. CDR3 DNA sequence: TGTGCCAGCAGCCGGAGCTTCACAGATACGCAGTATTTT.

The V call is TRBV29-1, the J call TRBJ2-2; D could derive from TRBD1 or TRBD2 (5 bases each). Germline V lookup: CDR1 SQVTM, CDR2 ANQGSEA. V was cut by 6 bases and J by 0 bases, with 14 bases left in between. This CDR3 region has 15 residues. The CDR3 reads CSVAKRGANTGELFF. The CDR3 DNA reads TGCAGCGTCGCAAAGAGGGGCGCGAACACCGGGGAGCTGTTTTTT.

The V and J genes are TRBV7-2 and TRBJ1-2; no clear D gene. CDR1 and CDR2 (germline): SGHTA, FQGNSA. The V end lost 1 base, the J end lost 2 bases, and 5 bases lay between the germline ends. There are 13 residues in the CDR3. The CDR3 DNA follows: TGTGCCAGCAGCTTAGGGCTGAACTATGGCTACACCTTC. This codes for CASSLGLNYGYTF.

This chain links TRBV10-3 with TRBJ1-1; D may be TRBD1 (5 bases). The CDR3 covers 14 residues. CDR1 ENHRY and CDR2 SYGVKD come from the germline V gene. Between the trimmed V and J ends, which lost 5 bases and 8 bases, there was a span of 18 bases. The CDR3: CAISPMGVRGEAFF. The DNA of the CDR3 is TGTGCCATCAGTCCTATGGGGGTAAGGGGAGAAGCTTTCTTT.

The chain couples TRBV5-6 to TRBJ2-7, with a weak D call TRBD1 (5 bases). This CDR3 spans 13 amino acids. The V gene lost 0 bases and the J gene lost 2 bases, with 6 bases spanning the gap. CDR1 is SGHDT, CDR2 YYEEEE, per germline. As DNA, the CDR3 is TGTGCCAGCAGCTTGGAACAGGCCTACGAGCAGTACGTC. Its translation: CASSLEQAYEQYV.